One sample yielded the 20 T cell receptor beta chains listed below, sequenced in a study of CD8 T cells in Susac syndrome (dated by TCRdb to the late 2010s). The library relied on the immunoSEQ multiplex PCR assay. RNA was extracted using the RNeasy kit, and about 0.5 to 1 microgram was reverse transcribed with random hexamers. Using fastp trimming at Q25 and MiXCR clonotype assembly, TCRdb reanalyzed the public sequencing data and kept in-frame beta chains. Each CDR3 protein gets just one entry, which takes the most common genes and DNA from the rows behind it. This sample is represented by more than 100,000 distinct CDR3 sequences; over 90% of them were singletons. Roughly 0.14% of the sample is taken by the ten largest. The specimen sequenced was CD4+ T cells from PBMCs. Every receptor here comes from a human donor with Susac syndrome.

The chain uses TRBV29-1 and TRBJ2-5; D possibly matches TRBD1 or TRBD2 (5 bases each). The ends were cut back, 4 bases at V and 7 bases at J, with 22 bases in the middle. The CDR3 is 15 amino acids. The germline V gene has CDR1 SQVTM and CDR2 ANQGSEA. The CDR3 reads CSVGGTASLDVTQYF. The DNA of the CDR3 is TGCAGCGTTGGGGGGACGGCCAGCTTGGATGTGACCCAGTACTTC.

This CDR3 is CASSLVLQQRGEQFF. In DNA form, the CDR3 reads TGTGCCAGCAGTTTGGTACTACAACAGCGGGGGGAGCAGTTCTTC. This sequence joins TRBV27 and TRBJ2-1; 8 positions agree with TRBD2. Germline loops: CDR1 MNHEY, CDR2 SMNVEV (reference sequence). Trimming took 3 bases from V and 10 from J; bases not matched to a gene: 11. There are 15 residues in the CDR3.

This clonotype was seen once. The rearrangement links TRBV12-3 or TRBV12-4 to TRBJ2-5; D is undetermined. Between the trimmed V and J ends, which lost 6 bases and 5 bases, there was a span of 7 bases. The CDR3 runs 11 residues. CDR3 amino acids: CASSSIETQYF. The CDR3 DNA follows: TGTGCCAGCAGCTCTATTGAGACCCAGTACTTC.

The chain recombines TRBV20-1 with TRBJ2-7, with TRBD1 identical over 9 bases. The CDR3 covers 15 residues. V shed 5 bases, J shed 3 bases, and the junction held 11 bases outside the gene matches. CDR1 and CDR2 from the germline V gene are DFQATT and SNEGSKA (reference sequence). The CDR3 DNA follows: TGCAGTGCTTGGACAGGGGCCTTGGGGGACTACGAGCAGTACTTC. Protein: CSAWTGALGDYEQYF.

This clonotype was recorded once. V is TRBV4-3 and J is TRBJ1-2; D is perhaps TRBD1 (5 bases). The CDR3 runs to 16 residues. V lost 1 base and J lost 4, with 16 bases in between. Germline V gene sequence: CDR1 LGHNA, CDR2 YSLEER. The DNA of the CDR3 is TGCGCCAGCAGCCAAGGGTTATCGGACACCTTCTATGGCTACACCTTC. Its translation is CASSQGLSDTFYGYTF.

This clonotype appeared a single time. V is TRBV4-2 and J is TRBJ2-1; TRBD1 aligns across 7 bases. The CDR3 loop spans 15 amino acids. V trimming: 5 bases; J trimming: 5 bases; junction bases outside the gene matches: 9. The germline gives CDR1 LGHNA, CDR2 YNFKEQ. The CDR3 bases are TGTGCCAGCAGCGTCCCCGGGACAGCCAACAATGAGCAGTTCTTC. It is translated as CASSVPGTANNEQFF.

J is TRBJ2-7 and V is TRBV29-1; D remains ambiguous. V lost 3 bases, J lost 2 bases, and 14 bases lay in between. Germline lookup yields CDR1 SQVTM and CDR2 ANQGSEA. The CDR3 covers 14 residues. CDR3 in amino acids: CSVDSGGGAYEQYF. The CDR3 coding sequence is TGCAGCGTTGACTCGGGTGGCGGCGCCTACGAGCAGTACTTC.

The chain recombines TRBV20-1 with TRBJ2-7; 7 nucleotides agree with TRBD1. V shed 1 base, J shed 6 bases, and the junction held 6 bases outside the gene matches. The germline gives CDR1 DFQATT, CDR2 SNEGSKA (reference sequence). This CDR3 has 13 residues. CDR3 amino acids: CSARGPTGLEQYF. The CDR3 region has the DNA TGCAGTGCTAGAGGTCCGACAGGGCTCGAGCAGTACTTC.

DNA for the CDR3: TGTGCCAGCTCACTGGACGGGGTTCGTCAGCAGTTCTTC. Amino acid sequence: CASSLDGVRQQFF. The V and J genes are TRBV18 and TRBJ2-1; the D gene is possibly TRBD2 (5 bases). In germline, CDR1 is KGHSH, CDR2 LQKENI. Trimming took 4 bases from V and 11 from J, leaving 15 bases between them. The CDR3 loop spans 13 amino acids.

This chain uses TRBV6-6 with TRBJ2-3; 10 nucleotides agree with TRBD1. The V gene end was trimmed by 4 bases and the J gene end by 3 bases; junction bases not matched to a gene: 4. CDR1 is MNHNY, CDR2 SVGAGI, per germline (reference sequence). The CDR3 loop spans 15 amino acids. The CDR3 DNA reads TGTGCCAGCAGTTCCCGGGACAGGGGTACAGATACGCAGTATTTT. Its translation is CASSSRDRGTDTQYF.

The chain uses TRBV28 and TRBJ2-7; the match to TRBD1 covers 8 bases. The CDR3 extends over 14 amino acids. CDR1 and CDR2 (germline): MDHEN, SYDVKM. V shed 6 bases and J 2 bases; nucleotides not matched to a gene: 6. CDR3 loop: CASRPGTGAYEQYF. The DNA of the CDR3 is TGTGCCAGCAGACCTGGGACAGGAGCCTACGAGCAGTACTTC.

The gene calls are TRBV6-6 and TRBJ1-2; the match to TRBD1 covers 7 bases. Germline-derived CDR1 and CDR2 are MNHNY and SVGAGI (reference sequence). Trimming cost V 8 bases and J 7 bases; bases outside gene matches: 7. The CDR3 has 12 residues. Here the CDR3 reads CASGDRVSGYTF. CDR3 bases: TGTGCCAGCGGCGACAGGGTTTCTGGCTACACCTTC.

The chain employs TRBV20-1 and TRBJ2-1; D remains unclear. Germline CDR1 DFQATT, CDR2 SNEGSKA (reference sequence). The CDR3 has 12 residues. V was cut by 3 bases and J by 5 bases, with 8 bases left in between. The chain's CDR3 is CSASLADNEQFF. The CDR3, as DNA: TGCAGTGCTAGTCTTGCAGACAATGAGCAGTTCTTC.

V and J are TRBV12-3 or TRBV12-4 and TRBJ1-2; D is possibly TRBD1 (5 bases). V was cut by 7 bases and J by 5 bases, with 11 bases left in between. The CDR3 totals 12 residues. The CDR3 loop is CASNSGVYGYTF. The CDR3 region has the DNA TGTGCCAGCAACTCGGGGGTTTATGGCTACACCTTC.

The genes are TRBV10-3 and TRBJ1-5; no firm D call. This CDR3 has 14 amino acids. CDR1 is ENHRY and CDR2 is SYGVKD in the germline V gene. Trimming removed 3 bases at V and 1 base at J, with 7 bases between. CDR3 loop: CAISDLPSNQPQHF. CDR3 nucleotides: TGTGCCATCAGTGATCTCCCAAGCAATCAGCCCCAGCATTTT.

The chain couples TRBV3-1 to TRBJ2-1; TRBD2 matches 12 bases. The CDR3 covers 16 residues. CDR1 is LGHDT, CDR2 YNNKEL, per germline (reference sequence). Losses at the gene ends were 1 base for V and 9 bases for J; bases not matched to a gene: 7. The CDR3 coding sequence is TGTGCCAGCAGCCAAGGACGTCTAGCGGGAGGGGGTGAGCAGTTCTTC. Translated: CASSQGRLAGGGEQFF.

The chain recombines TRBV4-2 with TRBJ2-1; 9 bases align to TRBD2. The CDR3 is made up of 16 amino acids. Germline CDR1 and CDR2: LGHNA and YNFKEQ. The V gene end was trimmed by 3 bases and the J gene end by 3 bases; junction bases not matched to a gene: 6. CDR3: CASSQASGTIYNEQFF. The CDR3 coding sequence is TGTGCCAGCAGCCAGGCTAGCGGGACGATCTACAATGAGCAGTTCTTC.

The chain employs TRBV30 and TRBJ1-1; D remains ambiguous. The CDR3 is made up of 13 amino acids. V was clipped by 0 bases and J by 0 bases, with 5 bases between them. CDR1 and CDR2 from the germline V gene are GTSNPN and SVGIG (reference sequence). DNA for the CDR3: TGTGCCTGGAGTGTAGGTCTGAACACTGAAGCTTTCTTT. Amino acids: CAWSVGLNTEAFF.

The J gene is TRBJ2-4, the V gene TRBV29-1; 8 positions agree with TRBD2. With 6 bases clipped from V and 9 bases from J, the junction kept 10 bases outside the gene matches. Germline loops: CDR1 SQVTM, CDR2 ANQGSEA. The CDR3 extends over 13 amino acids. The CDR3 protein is CSVESGLEVIQYF. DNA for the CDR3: TGCAGCGTGGAATCGGGACTAGAGGTCATTCAGTACTTC.

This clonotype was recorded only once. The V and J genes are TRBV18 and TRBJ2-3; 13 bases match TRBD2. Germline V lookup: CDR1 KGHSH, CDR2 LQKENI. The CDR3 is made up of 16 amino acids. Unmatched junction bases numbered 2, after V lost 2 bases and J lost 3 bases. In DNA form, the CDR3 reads TGTGCCAGCTCACCAGGGACTAGCGGGACGACAGATACGCAGTATTTT. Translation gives CASSPGTSGTTDTQYF.